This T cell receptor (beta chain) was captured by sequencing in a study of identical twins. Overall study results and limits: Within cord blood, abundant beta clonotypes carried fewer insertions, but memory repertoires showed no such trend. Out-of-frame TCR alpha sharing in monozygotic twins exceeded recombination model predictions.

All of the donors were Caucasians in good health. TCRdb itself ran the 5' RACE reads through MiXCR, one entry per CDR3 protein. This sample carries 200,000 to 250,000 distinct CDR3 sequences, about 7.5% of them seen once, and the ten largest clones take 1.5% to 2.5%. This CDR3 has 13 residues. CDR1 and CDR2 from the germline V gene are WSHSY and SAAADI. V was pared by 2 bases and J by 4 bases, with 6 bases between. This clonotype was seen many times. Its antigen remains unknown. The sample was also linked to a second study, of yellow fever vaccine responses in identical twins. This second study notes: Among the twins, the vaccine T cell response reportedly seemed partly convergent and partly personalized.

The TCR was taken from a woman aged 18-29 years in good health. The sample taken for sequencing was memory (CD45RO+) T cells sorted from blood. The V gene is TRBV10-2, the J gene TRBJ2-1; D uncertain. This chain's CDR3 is CASSEPNYNEQFF. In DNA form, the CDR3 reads TGCGCCAGCAGTGAGCCGAATTACAATGAGCAGTTCTTC.